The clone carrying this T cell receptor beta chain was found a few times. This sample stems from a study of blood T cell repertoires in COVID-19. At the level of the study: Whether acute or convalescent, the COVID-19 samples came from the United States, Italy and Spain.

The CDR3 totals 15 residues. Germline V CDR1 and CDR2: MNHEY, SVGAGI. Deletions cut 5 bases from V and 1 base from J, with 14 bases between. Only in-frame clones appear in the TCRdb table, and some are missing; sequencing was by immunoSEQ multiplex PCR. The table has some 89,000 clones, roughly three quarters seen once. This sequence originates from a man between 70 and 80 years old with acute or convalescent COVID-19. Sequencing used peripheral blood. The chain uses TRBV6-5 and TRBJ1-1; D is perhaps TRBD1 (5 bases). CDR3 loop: CASSRGQRGNTEAFF. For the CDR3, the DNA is TGTGCCAGCAGTCGCGGACAAAGAGGGAACACTGAAGCTTTCTTT.